This TCR beta chain was sequenced during a study of blood T cells in healthy people across ages. Whole-study findings and limits: Age advanced and TCR beta diversity per million T cells fell, roughly linearly.

In the case of this clonotype: The antigen is undetermined.

Germline lookup yields CDR1 SGHVS and CDR2 FQNEAQ. The CDR3 totals 13 residues. V was clipped by 3 bases and J by 8 bases, with 10 bases between them. It was with a sample-barcoded 5' primer and a J-beta primer mix that a second PCR of about 7 to 12 cycles was run. Each CDR3 protein gets one entry after TCRdb re-called the 5' RACE reads with MiXCR. The sample yields fewer than 800,000 distinct CDR3 sequences, about 21% seen once. This TCR derives from a man aged 65 to 79 in good health. The sequencing input was blood. The chain employs TRBV7-8 and TRBJ2-2, with D tentatively TRBD2 (5 bases). The DNA for the CDR3 is TGTGCCAGCAGCTTTACTAGAGTGGGGGAGCTGTTTTTT. It codes for CASSFTRVGELFF.